The clone carrying this T cell receptor (beta chain) came up a few times. The data belong to a study of patients and donors after allogeneic stem cell transplantation. TCRdb reprocessed the RT-PCR reads via MiXCR and lists one record per CDR3 protein. Of hundreds of thousands of distinct CDR3 sequences in the sample, about 38% were seen once. V lost 3 bases to trimming and J lost 13 bases, with 19 bases between them. Germline CDR1 and CDR2: DFQATT and SNEGSKA (reference sequence). The CDR3 totals 13 residues. The source of this sequence is a human donor who was either an allogeneic HSCT recipient or a stem cell or donor lymphocyte infusion donor (not recorded which). It is not recorded whose cells these are; they may come from a transplant donor. The rearrangement uses TRBV20-1 and TRBJ1-3; D unresolved. Sequenced sample: blood, either unsorted or a sorted T cell fraction (not recorded which). The CDR3 DNA sequence: TGCAGTGCTAGCGGCAGGAAAAGGGAGACTATATATTTT. It encodes CSASGRKRETIYF.